This paragraph reports one T cell receptor (beta chain). Germline V gene sequence: CDR1 SGHRS, CDR2 YFSETQ. Trimming took 4 bases from V and 6 from J, leaving 12 bases between them. This CDR3 has 13 amino acids. TCRdb passed the RT-PCR reads through MiXCR, listing each CDR3 protein once. The table shows 200,000 to 250,000 distinct CDR3 sequences, with around 40% occurring only once. The sample comes from a study of patients and donors after allogeneic stem cell transplantation. V usage is TRBV5-1 and J usage is TRBJ2-3, with D unclear. The sample was blood, either unsorted or a sorted T cell fraction (not recorded which). The receptor was isolated from a human donor who was either an allogeneic HSCT recipient or a stem cell or donor lymphocyte infusion donor (not recorded which). It is not recorded whose cells these are; they may come from a transplant donor. CDR3 in DNA: TGCGCCAGCAGCGAGACTCTCCCCGATACGCAGTATTTT. Residues: CASSETLPDTQYF.